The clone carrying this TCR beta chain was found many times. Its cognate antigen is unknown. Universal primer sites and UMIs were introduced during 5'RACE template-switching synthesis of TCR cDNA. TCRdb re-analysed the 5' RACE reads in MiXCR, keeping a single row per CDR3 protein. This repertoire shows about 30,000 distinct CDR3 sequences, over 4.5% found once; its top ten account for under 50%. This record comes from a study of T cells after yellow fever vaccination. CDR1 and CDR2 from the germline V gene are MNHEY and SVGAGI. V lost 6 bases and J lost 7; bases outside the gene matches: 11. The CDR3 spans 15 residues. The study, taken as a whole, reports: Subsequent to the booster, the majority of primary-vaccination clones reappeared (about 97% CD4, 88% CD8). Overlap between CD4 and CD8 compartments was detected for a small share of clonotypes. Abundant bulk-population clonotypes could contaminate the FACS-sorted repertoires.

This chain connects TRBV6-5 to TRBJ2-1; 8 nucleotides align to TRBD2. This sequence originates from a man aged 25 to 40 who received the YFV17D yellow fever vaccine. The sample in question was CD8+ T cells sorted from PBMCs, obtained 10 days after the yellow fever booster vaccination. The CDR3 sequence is CASRLGTSSWNEQFF. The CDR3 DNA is TGTGCCAGCAGACTTGGGACTAGTAGTTGGAATGAGCAGTTCTTC.